These 10 T cell receptor beta chains originate from one sample sequenced in a study of OX40 agonist ivuxolimab in advanced cancers. Generated by immunoSEQ multiplex PCR, the TCRdb table keeps only in-frame clones and is missing some. The table has 23,000 or so clones, 88% seen once; the top ten hold approximately 30%. The sample here was CD4+ or CD8+ T cells sorted from blood, taken in a trial of the OX40 agonist ivuxolimab. Receptor source: an adult with an advanced solid tumor such as melanoma, head and neck, liver or kidney cancer.

This clone was seen once. The chain couples TRBV14 to TRBJ2-2; 10 bases map to TRBD1. CDR1 SGHDN and CDR2 FVKESK come from the germline V gene. V gave up 3 bases and J gave up 4 bases; unmatched junction bases: 5. This CDR3 has 16 residues. The CDR3 here is CASSHRDRGFTGELFF. CDR3 sequence (DNA): TGTGCCAGCAGCCACCGGGACAGGGGTTTCACCGGGGAGCTGTTTTTT.

This clone was picked up one time. V usage is TRBV4-3 and J usage is TRBJ2-1, with D unclear. Trimming removed 0 bases from V and 7 bases from J, with 13 bases in between. The germline V gene encodes CDR1 LGHNA and CDR2 YSLEER. This CDR3 spans 15 amino acids. The CDR3 is CASSQEKTLGNEQFF. The CDR3 DNA reads TGCGCCAGCAGCCAAGAAAAAACCCTGGGAAATGAGCAGTTCTTC.

This chain connects TRBV9 to TRBJ2-2, with TRBD2 as a possible D gene (5 bases). Trimming took 0 bases from V and 5 from J, leaving 11 bases between them. Germline lookup yields CDR1 SGDLS and CDR2 YYNGEE. The CDR3 extends over 15 amino acids. CDR3 residues: CASSVGGSGTGELFF. The CDR3 coding sequence is TGTGCCAGCAGCGTAGGTGGGAGTGGGACCGGGGAGCTGTTTTTT.

This clone was picked up a small number of times. The J gene is TRBJ2-7, the V gene TRBV13; weak D call: TRBD2 (6 bases). The germline V gene has CDR1 PRHDT and CDR2 FYEKMQ (reference sequence). The CDR3 loop spans 15 amino acids. With 4 bases removed from V and 7 bases from J, the gap between germline ends came to 20 bases. The CDR3 here is CASSSPGSGGREQYF. In DNA, the CDR3 is TGTGCCAGCAGCTCCCCTGGTAGTGGGGGGAGGGAGCAGTACTTC. The variable domain in full, completed from reference TRBV13 and TRBJ2-7, reads AAGVIQSPRHLIKEKRETATLKCYPIPRHDTVYWYQQGPGQDPQFLISFYEKMQSDKGSIPDRFSAQQFSDYHSELNMSSLELGDSALYFCASSSPGSGGREQYFGPGTRLTVT.

The chain employs TRBV19 and TRBJ2-1; D is unclear. The CDR3 has 15 residues. V gave up 3 bases and J gave up 0 bases, with 9 bases separating them. Germline V gene sequence: CDR1 LNHDA, CDR2 SQIVND (reference sequence). CDR3 residues: CASSMTLNSYNEQFF. The CDR3 DNA reads TGTGCCAGTAGTATGACGCTGAACTCCTACAATGAGCAGTTCTTC. Full variable domain (remainder filled in from reference TRBV19 and TRBJ2-1): DGGITQSPKYLFRKEGQNVTLSCEQNLNHDAMYWYRQDPGQGLRLIYYSQIVNDFQKGDIAEGYSVSREKKESFPLTVTSAQKNPTAFYLCASSMTLNSYNEQFFGPGTRLTVL.

The rearrangement uses TRBV19 and TRBJ2-7, with D possibly TRBD2 on 6 matching bases. Germline assignment: CDR1 LNHDA and CDR2 SQIVND (reference sequence). CDR3 length equals 14 residues. V lost 7 bases and J lost 1, with 14 bases in between. The CDR3 nucleotides are TGTGCCAGTAAGATAGCGGCAGGGTCCTACGAGCAGTACTTC. As protein: CASKIAAGSYEQYF.

This chain links TRBV29-1 with TRBJ2-7; D is possibly TRBD2 (6 bases). Per the germline V gene, CDR1 is SQVTM and CDR2 is ANQGSEA. CDR3 length: 11 amino acids. V shed 7 bases and J shed 5 bases, with 12 bases lying between them. CDR3 nucleotides: TGCAGCGCCGCGGAGGGTAACGAGCAGTACTTC. Protein sequence: CSAAEGNEQYF.

This clone was recorded a few times. This chain joins TRBV19 and TRBJ2-7, with unresolved D. The CDR3 sequence is 13 residues long. V was shortened by 3 bases and J by 1 base, with 7 bases between the two germline ends. Germline CDR1 reads LNHDA; CDR2 reads SQIVND (reference sequence). CDR3 sequence reads: CASSMARSYEQYF. The CDR3 nucleotides are TGTGCCAGTAGTATGGCGAGATCCTACGAGCAGTACTTC.

This chain joins TRBV5-8 and TRBJ2-7; no definite D call. With 3 bases removed from V and 6 bases from J, the gap between germline ends came to 4 bases. CDR1 and CDR2 from the germline V gene are SGHTS and YDEGEE. The CDR3 extends over 10 amino acids. CDR3 coding DNA: TGTGCCAGCAGCTGGTCCGAGCAGTACTTC. Protein sequence: CASSWSEQYF.

The chain combines TRBV15 with TRBJ1-1; D possibly corresponds to TRBD1 (6 bases). Germline V gene lookup returns CDR1 LNHNV and CDR2 YYDKDF (reference sequence). Trimming stripped 0 bases from V and 1 base from J, with 9 bases between. This CDR3 has 15 amino acids. The CDR3 DNA follows: TGTGCCACCAGCAGAGATCGGGACACGAACACTGAAGCTTTCTTT. Residues: CATSRDRDTNTEAFF.